The TCR beta chain described here comes from a study of T and B cells in COVID-19 patients. This clonotype occurred many times. Antigen specificity is unknown. TRB rearrangements were amplified by multiplex PCR with BIOMED2 TRB-A/B primers. One entry per CDR3 protein results from TCRdb running MiXCR on the multiplex PCR reads. The sample includes around 25,000 distinct CDR3 sequences, around a third of them seen just once. From blood, roughly 250-550 ng of genomic DNA served as TRB template. CDR1 MNHEY and CDR2 SVGAGI come from the germline V gene. Deletions cut 6 bases from V and 8 bases from J, with 23 bases between. The CDR3 has 15 residues. Study-wide results and caveats: Patients with COVID-19 reportedly showed strongly skewed T cell receptor beta variable and joining gene usage. Highly clonal in active COVID-19, TRB repertoires exceeded healthy-donor diversity and richness at recovery.

Material for sequencing was blood. The source is a human donor who had recovered from COVID-19. V usage is TRBV6-5 and J usage is TRBJ2-7; TRBD1 or TRBD2 may be the D gene (5 bases each). Here the CDR3 reads CASSSTGTRVLQQYF. The CDR3 DNA reads TGTGCCAGCAGCTCTACCGGGACCCGGGTTCTTCAGCAGTACTTC.